A selection of T cell receptor beta chains follows, all from one sample in a study of blood T cell repertoires in COVID-19. Assay used: immunoSEQ multiplex PCR; TCRdb lists only in-frame clones, some missing. The sample carries some 240,000 clones, about 94% recorded once. The sample consisted of peripheral blood. The receptor set was obtained from a man between 60 and 75 years old with COVID-19, enrolled during active disease. The CDR3 runs from the conserved cysteine through the conserved F or W. Each record gives: clone size, J gene, D gene, V gene, CDR3 protein, CDR3 DNA. The D gene is left open where the match is weak. Rows give clone size only sometimes, using once, few, many, or a class for an expanded clone.

abundance: .; j_gene: TRBJ1-3; d_gene: .; v_gene: TRBV7-2; CDR3aa: CASSSQQGNRDTIYF; CDR3nt: TGTGCCAGCAGCTCCCAACAGGGAAACAGGGACACCATATATTTT
abundance: .; j_gene: TRBJ1-5; d_gene: TRBD1; v_gene: TRBV30; CDR3aa: CAWSVGSGQVYQPQHF; CDR3nt: TGTGCCTGGAGTGTAGGGTCGGGACAGGTATATCAGCCCCAGCATTTT
abundance: .; j_gene: TRBJ2-3; d_gene: .; v_gene: TRBV4-3; CDR3aa: CASSQEFLRGRSTDTQYF; CDR3nt: TGCGCCAGCAGCCAAGAGTTTTTGCGAGGGAGAAGCACAGATACGCAGTATTTT
abundance: .; j_gene: TRBJ2-2; d_gene: TRBD2; v_gene: TRBV19; CDR3aa: CASRSSGRGDTGELFF; CDR3nt: TGTGCCAGTAGATCTAGCGGGAGGGGGGATACCGGGGAGCTGTTTTTT
abundance: .; j_gene: TRBJ2-1; d_gene: .; v_gene: TRBV14; CDR3aa: CASSQDQGYRNEQFF; CDR3nt: TGTGCCAGCAGCCAAGATCAGGGATACAGAAATGAGCAGTTCTTC
abundance: once; j_gene: TRBJ2-1; d_gene: TRBD2; v_gene: TRBV6-2/TRBV6-3; CDR3aa: CASSYSTSGRVNEQFF; CDR3nt: TGTGCCAGCAGTTACTCGACTAGCGGGAGGGTTAATGAGCAGTTCTTC
abundance: .; j_gene: TRBJ1-1; d_gene: .; v_gene: TRBV5-1; CDR3aa: CASSLQGLTEAFF; CDR3nt: TGCGCCAGCAGCTTGCAGGGGCTCACTGAAGCTTTCTTT
abundance: .; j_gene: TRBJ2-4; d_gene: .; v_gene: TRBV19; CDR3aa: CASSMGDTKAKNIQYF; CDR3nt: TGTGCCAGTAGTATGGGTGACACCAAAGCCAAAAACATTCAGTACTTC
abundance: .; j_gene: TRBJ1-1; d_gene: .; v_gene: TRBV11-3; CDR3aa: CASSGAGQNTEAFF; CDR3nt: TGTGCCAGCAGCGGGGCAGGTCAGAACACTGAAGCTTTCTTT
abundance: .; j_gene: TRBJ2-2; d_gene: .; v_gene: TRBV4-2; CDR3aa: CASSHGGPNGELFF; CDR3nt: TGTGCCAGCAGCCATGGAGGGCCTAACGGGGAGCTGTTTTTT
abundance: .; j_gene: TRBJ2-2; d_gene: .; v_gene: TRBV2; CDR3aa: CASSDGTYDTGELFF; CDR3nt: TGTGCCAGCAGTGATGGGACATATGACACCGGGGAGCTGTTTTTT
abundance: .; j_gene: TRBJ2-3; d_gene: .; v_gene: TRBV28; CDR3aa: CASSSLGGGTDTQYF; CDR3nt: TGTGCCAGCAGTTCGCTAGGCGGCGGCACAGATACGCAGTATTTT
abundance: .; j_gene: TRBJ1-5; d_gene: .; v_gene: TRBV27; CDR3aa: CASSLGPSPVNQPQHF; CDR3nt: TGTGCCAGCAGTTTAGGCCCCTCTCCTGTCAATCAGCCCCAGCATTTT
abundance: .; j_gene: TRBJ1-5; d_gene: TRBD1; v_gene: TRBV10-2; CDR3aa: CASRQGSDQPQHF; CDR3nt: TGCGCCAGCAGACAGGGGAGCGATCAGCCCCAGCATTTT
abundance: .; j_gene: TRBJ2-1; d_gene: .; v_gene: TRBV5-1; CDR3aa: CASSPGPGGPDNEQFF; CDR3nt: TGCGCCAGCAGCCCAGGGCCAGGGGGGCCCGACAATGAGCAGTTCTTC
abundance: .; j_gene: TRBJ2-1; d_gene: .; v_gene: TRBV11-1; CDR3aa: CASSLDKGRDNEQFF; CDR3nt: TGTGCCAGCAGCTTAGATAAGGGTCGGGATAATGAGCAGTTCTTC
abundance: .; j_gene: TRBJ2-1; d_gene: .; v_gene: TRBV9; CDR3aa: CASSVVGDINSYNEQFF; CDR3nt: TGTGCCAGCAGCGTAGTAGGGGACATCAACTCCTACAATGAGCAGTTCTTC
abundance: once; j_gene: TRBJ1-3; d_gene: .; v_gene: TRBV7-3; CDR3aa: CASSLNSGAGNTIYF; CDR3nt: TGTGCCAGCAGCTTAAACTCCGGGGCTGGAAACACCATATATTTT
abundance: few; j_gene: TRBJ1-3; d_gene: .; v_gene: TRBV5-1; CDR3aa: CASSPEGNTIYF; CDR3nt: TGCGCCAGCAGCCCTGAGGGAAACACCATATATTTT
abundance: .; j_gene: TRBJ2-1; d_gene: TRBD2; v_gene: TRBV7-2; CDR3aa: CASSLSSSGMYNEQFF; CDR3nt: TGTGCCAGCAGCTTGTCGTCTAGCGGGATGTACAATGAGCAGTTCTTC
abundance: .; j_gene: TRBJ2-7; d_gene: TRBD2; v_gene: TRBV18; CDR3aa: CASSENIGMLAGGPDYEQYF; CDR3nt: TGTGCCAGCTCGGAAAATATCGGGATGCTAGCGGGAGGGCCCGACTACGAGCAGTACTTC
abundance: few; j_gene: TRBJ1-5; d_gene: .; v_gene: TRBV27; CDR3aa: CASSLQMRQPQHF; CDR3nt: TGTGCCAGCAGTTTGCAGATGAGGCAGCCCCAGCATTTT
abundance: .; j_gene: TRBJ2-3; d_gene: TRBD1; v_gene: TRBV3-1/TRBV3-2; CDR3aa: CASSRRQGRTSTDTQYF; CDR3nt: TGTGCCAGCAGTCGCCGACAGGGGAGGACAAGCACAGATACGCAGTATTTT
abundance: .; j_gene: TRBJ1-2; d_gene: .; v_gene: TRBV5-4; CDR3aa: CASTDSSAGYTF; CDR3nt: TGTGCCAGCACCGACTCCTCGGCGGGCTACACCTTC
abundance: .; j_gene: TRBJ2-2; d_gene: TRBD2; v_gene: TRBV10-2; CDR3aa: CASSFGTSAFVPGELFF; CDR3nt: TGCGCCAGCAGTTTCGGGACTAGTGCATTTGTCCCCGGGGAGCTGTTTTTT
abundance: .; j_gene: TRBJ1-2; d_gene: .; v_gene: TRBV19; CDR3aa: CASRPNDVGGSSYGYTF; CDR3nt: TGTGCCAGTAGGCCAAACGACGTAGGGGGTTCCTCCTATGGCTACACCTTC
abundance: .; j_gene: TRBJ2-6; d_gene: TRBD1; v_gene: TRBV2; CDR3aa: CASTGQVLSSGANVLTF; CDR3nt: TGTGCCAGCACCGGACAGGTCTTATCATCTGGGGCCAACGTCCTGACTTTC
abundance: .; j_gene: TRBJ2-5; d_gene: TRBD2; v_gene: TRBV5-4; CDR3aa: CASSLARRGAEETQYF; CDR3nt: TGTGCCAGCAGCTTGGCTCGGCGGGGGGCAGAAGAGACCCAGTACTTC
abundance: once; j_gene: TRBJ2-7; d_gene: TRBD1; v_gene: TRBV19; CDR3aa: CASSSRDSVAYEQYF; CDR3nt: TGTGCCAGTAGTAGTCGGGACAGCGTCGCCTACGAGCAGTACTTC
abundance: .; j_gene: TRBJ2-1; d_gene: TRBD1; v_gene: TRBV3-1/TRBV3-2; CDR3aa: CASSLGTGGDEQFF; CDR3nt: TGTGCCAGCAGCCTCGGGACAGGGGGCGATGAGCAGTTCTTC
abundance: once; j_gene: TRBJ1-4; d_gene: .; v_gene: TRBV18; CDR3aa: CASSPGQGNEKLFF; CDR3nt: TGTGCCAGCTCACCTGGTCAGGGGAATGAAAAACTGTTTTTT
abundance: .; j_gene: TRBJ1-4; d_gene: TRBD1; v_gene: TRBV5-6; CDR3aa: CASSAGQNEKLFF; CDR3nt: TGTGCCAGCAGCGCGGGACAGAATGAAAAACTGTTTTTT
abundance: .; j_gene: TRBJ2-1; d_gene: TRBD1; v_gene: TRBV20-1; CDR3aa: CSASRGPDNEQFF; CDR3nt: TGCAGTGCTAGTAGGGGGCCCGACAATGAGCAGTTCTTC
abundance: .; j_gene: TRBJ1-6; d_gene: TRBD1; v_gene: TRBV6-2/TRBV6-3; CDR3aa: CASSLTGAYNSPLHF; CDR3nt: TGTGCCAGCAGCCTGACAGGGGCCTATAATTCACCCCTCCACTTT
abundance: .; j_gene: TRBJ2-5; d_gene: .; v_gene: TRBV11-3; CDR3aa: CASSLRVGETQYF; CDR3nt: TGTGCCAGCAGCTTACGGGTGGGAGAGACCCAGTACTTC
abundance: .; j_gene: TRBJ2-7; d_gene: .; v_gene: TRBV27; CDR3aa: CASSSGGRLGEQYF; CDR3nt: TGTGCCAGCAGTTCAGGAGGGCGACTGGGGGAGCAGTACTTC